This TCR beta chain emerged from a study of blood T cell repertoires in COVID-19. The CDR3 has 13 residues. Germline CDR1 LGHDT, CDR2 YNNKEL (reference sequence). V lost 2 bases and J lost 3, with 8 bases in between. Repertoires were generated with immunoSEQ multiplex PCR, while TCRdb's copy carries only in-frame clones and drops some. The sample lists over 60,000 clones; about 85% were seen once. The TCR sequence derives from a woman at least 80 years old with active or convalescent COVID-19. The sample was peripheral blood. The chain employs TRBV3-1 (or the pseudogene TRBV3-2) and TRBJ2-7; D ambiguous. The CDR3 DNA follows: TGTGCCAGCAGCCAAATAATTTTCTACGAGCAGTACTTC. Its protein is CASSQIIFYEQYF.